This TCR beta chain is from a study of T cell responses to AZD1222 COVID-19 vaccine. Findings and limits, study-wide: Clonal diversity was possibly underestimated, and white British individuals and females predominated among donors. Recipients of two AZD1222 doses showed rising Spike-specific TCR breadth and depth. At baseline, just six AZD1222 recipients tested seropositive. CD4 TCRs associated with vaccination spanned spike, dominating at 160-218 and 743-854.

This clone occurred a few times. Its antigen is not identified. Using immunoSEQ multiplex PCR, the repertoire was profiled, and TCRdb retains in-frame clones only, with some absent. The sample holds around 150,000 clones, 94% seen once. The source of this sequence is an adult in good health. The specimen comprised peripheral blood, sampled on day 0 of AZD1222 vaccination.

The CDR3 sequence: CASSQGFNYGYTF. The CDR3 DNA follows: TGTGCCAGCAGCCAAGGCTTTAACTATGGCTACACCTTC. V usage is TRBV14 and J usage is TRBJ1-2; D is unclear. The germline gives CDR1 SGHDN, CDR2 FVKESK. The germline V and J ends were trimmed by 1 base and 1 base, with 4 bases remaining between them. The CDR3 consists of 13 residues.